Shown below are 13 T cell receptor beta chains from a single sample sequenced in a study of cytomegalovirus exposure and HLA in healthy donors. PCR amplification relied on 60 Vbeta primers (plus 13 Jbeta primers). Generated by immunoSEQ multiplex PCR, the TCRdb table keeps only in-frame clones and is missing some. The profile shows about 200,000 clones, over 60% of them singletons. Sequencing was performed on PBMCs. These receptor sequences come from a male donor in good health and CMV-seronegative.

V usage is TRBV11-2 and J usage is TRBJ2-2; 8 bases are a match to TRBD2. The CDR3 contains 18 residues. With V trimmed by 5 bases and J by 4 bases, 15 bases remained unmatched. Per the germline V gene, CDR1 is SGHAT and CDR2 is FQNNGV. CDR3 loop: CASSLSGGSGGITGELFF. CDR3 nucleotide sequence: TGTGCCAGCAGCCTTTCTGGGGGGAGCGGGGGAATCACCGGGGAGCTGTTTTTT.

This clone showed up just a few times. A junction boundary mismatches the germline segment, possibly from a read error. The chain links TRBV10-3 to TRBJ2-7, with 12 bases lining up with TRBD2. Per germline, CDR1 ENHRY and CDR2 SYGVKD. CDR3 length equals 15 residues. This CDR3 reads CASSHDPGLAGEQYF. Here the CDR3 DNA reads TGTGCCAGCAGTCACGATCCGGGACTAGCGGGCGAGCAGTACTTC.

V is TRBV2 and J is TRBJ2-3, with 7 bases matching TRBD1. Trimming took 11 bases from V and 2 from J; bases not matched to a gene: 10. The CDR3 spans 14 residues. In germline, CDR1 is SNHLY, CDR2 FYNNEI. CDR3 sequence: CAPRDSFYTDTQYF. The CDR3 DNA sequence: TGTGCCCCGAGGGACAGTTTTTACACAGATACGCAGTATTTT. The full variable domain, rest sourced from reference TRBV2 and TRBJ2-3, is EPEVTQTPSHQVTQMGQEVILRCVPISNHLYFYWYRQILGQKVEFLVSFYNNEISEKSEIFDDQFSVERPDGSNFTLKIRSTKLEDSAMYFCAPRDSFYTDTQYFGPGTRLTVL.

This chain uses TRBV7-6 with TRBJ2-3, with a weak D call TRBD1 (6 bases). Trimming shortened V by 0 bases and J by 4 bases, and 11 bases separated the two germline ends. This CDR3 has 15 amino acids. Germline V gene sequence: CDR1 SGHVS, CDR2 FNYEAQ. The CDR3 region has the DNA TGTGCCAGCAGCTTAGCCCCCCAGGGGTCAGATACGCAGTATTTT. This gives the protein CASSLAPQGSDTQYF. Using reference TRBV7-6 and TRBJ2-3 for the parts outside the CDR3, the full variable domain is GAGVSQSPRYKVTKRGQDVALRCDPISGHVSLYWYRQALGQGPEFLTYFNYEAQQDKSGLPNDRFSAERPEGSISTLTIQRTEQRDSAMYRCASSLAPQGSDTQYFGPGTRLTVL.

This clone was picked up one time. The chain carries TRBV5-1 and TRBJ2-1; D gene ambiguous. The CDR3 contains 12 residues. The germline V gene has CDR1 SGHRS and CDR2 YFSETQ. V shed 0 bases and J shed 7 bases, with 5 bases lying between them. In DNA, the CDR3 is TGCGCCAGCAGCTTGGATCTTAATGAGCAGTTCTTC. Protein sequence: CASSLDLNEQFF.

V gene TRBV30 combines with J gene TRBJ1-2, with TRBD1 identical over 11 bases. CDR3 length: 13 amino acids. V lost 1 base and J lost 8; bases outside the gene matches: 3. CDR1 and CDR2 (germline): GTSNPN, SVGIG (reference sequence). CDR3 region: CAWSGTGGEGYTF. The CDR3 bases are TGTGCCTGGAGTGGGACAGGGGGCGAGGGCTACACCTTC. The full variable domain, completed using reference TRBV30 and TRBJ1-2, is SQTIHQWPATLVQPVGSPLSLECTVEGTSNPNLYWYRQAAGRGLQLLFYSVGIGQISSEVPQNLSASRPQDRQFILSSKKLLLSDSGFYLCAWSGTGGEGYTFGSGTRLTVV.

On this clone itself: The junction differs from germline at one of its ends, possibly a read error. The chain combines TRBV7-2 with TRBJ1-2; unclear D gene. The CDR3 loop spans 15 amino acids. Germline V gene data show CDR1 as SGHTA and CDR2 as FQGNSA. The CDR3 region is CASSLERGLEYGYIF. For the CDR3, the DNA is TGTGCCAGCAGCTTAGAACGGGGATTGGAGTATGGCTACATCTTC.

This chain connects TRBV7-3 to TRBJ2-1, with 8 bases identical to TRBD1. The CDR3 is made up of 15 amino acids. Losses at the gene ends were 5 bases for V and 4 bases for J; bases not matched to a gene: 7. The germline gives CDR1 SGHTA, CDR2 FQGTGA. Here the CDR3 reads CASSPTGDYYNEQFF. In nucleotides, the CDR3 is TGTGCCAGCAGCCCGACAGGGGATTATTACAATGAGCAGTTCTTC.

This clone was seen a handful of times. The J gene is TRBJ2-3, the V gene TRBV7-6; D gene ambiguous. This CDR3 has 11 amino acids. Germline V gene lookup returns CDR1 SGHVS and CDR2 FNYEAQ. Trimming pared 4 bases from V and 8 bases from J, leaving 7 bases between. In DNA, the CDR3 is TGTGCCAGCAGCTCCTCCCGTACGCAGTATTTT. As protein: CASSSSRTQYF.

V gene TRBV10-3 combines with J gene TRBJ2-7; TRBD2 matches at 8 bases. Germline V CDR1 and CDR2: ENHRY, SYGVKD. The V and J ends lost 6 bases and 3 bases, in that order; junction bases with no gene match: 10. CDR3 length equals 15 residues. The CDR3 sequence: CAIRAMAGGLYEQYF. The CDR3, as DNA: TGTGCCATCAGGGCTATGGCGGGGGGCCTCTACGAGCAGTACTTC.

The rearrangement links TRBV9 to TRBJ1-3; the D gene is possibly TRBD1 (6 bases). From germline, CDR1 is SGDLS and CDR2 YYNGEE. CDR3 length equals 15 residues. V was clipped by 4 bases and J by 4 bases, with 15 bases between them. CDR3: CASSSGGGAGNTIYF. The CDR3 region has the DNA TGTGCCAGCAGCTCCGGTGGGGGGGCAGGAAACACCATATATTTT.

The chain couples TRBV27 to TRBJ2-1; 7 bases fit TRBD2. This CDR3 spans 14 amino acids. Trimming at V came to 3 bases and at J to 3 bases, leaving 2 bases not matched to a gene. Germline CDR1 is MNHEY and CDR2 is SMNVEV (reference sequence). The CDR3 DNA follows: TGTGCCAGCAGTTTCCGGGGGGTCTACAATGAGCAGTTCTTC. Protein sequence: CASSFRGVYNEQFF.

The DNA for the CDR3 is TGTGCCACCAGCAGAGGGATTGGTAGCGGGGGGGCCTCAGATACGCAGTATTTT. Amino acids: CATSRGIGSGGASDTQYF. The chain carries TRBV15 and TRBJ2-3; 11 bases agree with TRBD2. The ends lost 1 base at V and 4 bases at J; junction bases unmatched: 10. There are 18 residues in the CDR3. The germline V gene has CDR1 LNHNV and CDR2 YYDKDF (reference sequence).